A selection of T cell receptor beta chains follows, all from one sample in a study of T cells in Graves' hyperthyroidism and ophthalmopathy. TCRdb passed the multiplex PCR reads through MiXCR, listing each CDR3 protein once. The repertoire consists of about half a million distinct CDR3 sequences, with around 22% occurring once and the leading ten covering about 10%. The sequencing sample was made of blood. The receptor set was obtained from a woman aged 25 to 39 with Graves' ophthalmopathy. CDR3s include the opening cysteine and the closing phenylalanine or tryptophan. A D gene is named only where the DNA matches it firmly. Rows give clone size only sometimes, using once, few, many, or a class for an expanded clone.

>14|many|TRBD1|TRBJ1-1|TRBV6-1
CASRPAGGRTEAFF
TGTGCCAGCAGACCCGCAGGGGGCCGGACTGAAGCTTTCTTT
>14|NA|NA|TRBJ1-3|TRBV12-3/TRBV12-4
CASTDRSPGNTIYF
TGTGCCAGCACAGACAGGTCCCCTGGAAACACCATATATTTT
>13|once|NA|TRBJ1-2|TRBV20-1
CSARDGTAGGYTF
TGCAGTGCTAGAGATGGGACCGCAGGTGGCTACACCTTC
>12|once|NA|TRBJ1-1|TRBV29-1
CSVARGSTEAFF
TGCAGCGTTGCTAGGGGTAGCACTGAAGCTTTCTTT
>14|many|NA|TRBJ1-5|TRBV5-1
CASSLGHPDQPQHF
TGCGCCAGCAGCTTGGGACACCCGGATCAGCCCCAGCATTTT
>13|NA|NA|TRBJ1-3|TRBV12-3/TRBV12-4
CASSGDGGNTIYF
TGTGCCAGCAGCGGGGATGGGGGAAACACCATATATTTT
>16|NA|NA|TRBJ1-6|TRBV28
CASRAREYSYNSPLHF
TGTGCCAGCAGGGCCAGGGAGTACTCCTATAATTCACCCCTCCACTTT
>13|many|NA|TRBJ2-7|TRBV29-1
CSVSSAPSYEQYF
TGCAGCGTTTCGTCTGCTCCATCCTACGAGCAGTACTTC
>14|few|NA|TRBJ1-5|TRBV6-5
CASSYTSDPRAQHF
TGTGCCAGCAGTTATACTTCGGATCCTCGAGCCCAGCATTTT
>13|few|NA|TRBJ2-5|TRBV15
CATSRSLKETQYF
TGTGCCACCAGCAGATCCCTGAAAGAGACCCAGTACTTC
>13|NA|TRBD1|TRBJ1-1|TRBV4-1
CASSQTGGSEAFF
TGCGCCAGCAGCCAGACAGGGGGCTCTGAAGCTTTCTTT